One sample yielded the 25 T cell receptor beta chains listed below, sequenced in a study of blood T cell repertoires in COVID-19. Clones were sequenced by immunoSEQ multiplex PCR, and TCRdb holds only the in-frame ones, with some missing. The profile shows under 400,000 clones, around nine tenths of them singletons. The sequenced sample was PBMCs or T cells enriched from blood (not recorded which). The receptor set was obtained from a woman younger than 45 who had been exposed to COVID-19.

This clone occurred once. The rearrangement uses TRBV27 and TRBJ1-4; D ambiguous. Deletions cut 3 bases from V and 2 bases from J, with 7 bases between. Germline V gene sequence: CDR1 MNHEY, CDR2 SMNVEV (reference sequence). This CDR3 spans 14 amino acids. This chain's CDR3 is CASSFLATNEKLFF. CDR3 in DNA: TGTGCCAGCAGTTTTCTGGCCACTAATGAAAAACTGTTTTTT.

This chain links TRBV5-1 with TRBJ2-5, with 8 bases matching TRBD2. The CDR3 spans 15 residues. Germline V CDR1 and CDR2: SGHRS, YFSETQ. After removal of 4 bases from V and 5 bases from J, the junction contained 10 bases not matched to a gene. Here the CDR3 reads CASSALLAGGETQYF. In DNA form, the CDR3 reads TGCGCCAGCAGCGCTCTGCTAGCGGGCGGCGAGACCCAGTACTTC. Supplemented by reference TRBV5-1 and TRBJ2-5, the full variable domain reads KAGVTQTPRYLIKTRGQQVTLSCSPISGHRSVSWYQQTPGQGLQFLFEYFSETQRNKGNFPGRFSGRQFSNSRSEMNVSTLELGDSALYLCASSALLAGGETQYFGPGTRLLVL.

The chain combines TRBV18 with TRBJ1-3; 7 positions agree with TRBD1. Germline loops: CDR1 KGHSH, CDR2 LQKENI. J gave up 0 bases and V 5 bases, and 10 bases lay outside the gene matches. The CDR3 length is 17 residues. The CDR3 protein is CASSNRGSGSSGNTIYF. CDR3 coding DNA: TGTGCCAGCTCAAACAGGGGATCAGGGAGCTCTGGAAACACCATATATTTT.

This clone was observed once. V gene TRBV14 combines with J gene TRBJ2-5, with 7 bases identical to TRBD2. The ends lost 4 bases at V and 2 bases at J; junction bases unmatched: 10. The CDR3 is 16 amino acids. Germline V lookup: CDR1 SGHDN, CDR2 FVKESK. The CDR3 coding sequence is TGTGCCAGCAGCCTAACTAAGACTAGCCAGCAAGAGACCCAGTACTTC. Its translation is CASSLTKTSQQETQYF.

The chain employs TRBV6-1 and TRBJ1-2, with D perhaps TRBD1 (5 bases). Deletions cut 0 bases from V and 8 bases from J, with 13 bases between. CDR3 size: 14 residues. Germline values: CDR1 MNHNS, CDR2 SASEGT. The DNA of the CDR3 is TGTGCCAGCAGTGAAGCGGCAGGGTATCAGGGCTACACCTTC. This gives the protein CASSEAAGYQGYTF.

J is TRBJ2-5 and V is TRBV24-1; 8 bases match TRBD2. CDR3 length equals 18 residues. In germline, CDR1 is KGHDR, CDR2 SFDVKD. The trim removed 0 bases at V and 5 bases at J, leaving 13 bases unmatched. The CDR3, as DNA: TGTGCCACCAGTGATTTGGACACCGCAGCGGGAGCGGGGGAGACCCAGTACTTC. This encodes CATSDLDTAAGAGETQYF.

There are a few counts of this clone. This sequence joins TRBV5-1 and TRBJ2-3, with a weak D call TRBD2 (6 bases). The germline V gene encodes CDR1 SGHRS and CDR2 YFSETQ. The CDR3 consists of 17 residues. Trimming pared 3 bases from V and 5 bases from J, leaving 22 bases between. The CDR3 region has the DNA TGCGCCAGCAGCTCAGACGTCGGAGGGAGTGTCCAAGATACGCAGTATTTT. This gives the protein CASSSDVGGSVQDTQYF.

J is TRBJ2-4 and V is TRBV28; D not certain. CDR3 length equals 15 residues. The germline V gene encodes CDR1 MDHEN and CDR2 SYDVKM. The V gene lost 8 bases and the J gene lost 2 bases, with 16 bases spanning the gap. The DNA of the CDR3 is TGTGCCAGCCTTTCCTCCCCTGCGACCAAAAACATTCAGTACTTC. Encoded protein: CASLSSPATKNIQYF.

This clone appeared once. This CDR3 is CASSYLPSNEQFF. DNA of the CDR3: TGTGCCAGCAGTTACCTACCTTCCAATGAGCAGTTCTTC. The chain employs TRBV28 and TRBJ2-1; no reliable D call. This CDR3 has 13 amino acids. Per germline, CDR1 MDHEN and CDR2 SYDVKM. V lost 4 bases and J 6 bases, leaving 10 bases between the germline ends.

V is TRBV2 and J is TRBJ2-3; TRBD2 aligns across 9 bases. Germline V gives CDR1 SNHLY, CDR2 FYNNEI. CDR3 length: 14 residues. V was pared by 7 bases and J by 2 bases, with 4 bases of the junction left unmatched. CDR3 sequence (DNA): TGTGCCAGCAATAGACTAGCGGCCACAGATACGCAGTATTTT. This encodes CASNRLAATDTQYF.

This clone appeared a single time. The rearrangement links TRBV3-1 (or the pseudogene TRBV3-2) to TRBJ2-7, with TRBD2 matching 7 bases. CDR3 length: 16 residues. With 1 base clipped from V and 2 bases from J, the junction kept 8 bases outside the gene matches. Germline loops: CDR1 LGHDT, CDR2 YNNKEL (reference sequence). CDR3 sequence (DNA): TGTGCCAGCAGCCAAGGTACTAGCGACCACGCCTACGAGCAGTACTTC. This codes for CASSQGTSDHAYEQYF.

The chain recombines TRBV7-9 with TRBJ2-4; 7 nucleotides align to TRBD1. The germline V gene has CDR1 SEHNR and CDR2 FQNEAQ (reference sequence). This CDR3 spans 19 amino acids. Unmatched junction bases numbered 15, after V lost 1 base and J lost 3 bases. CDR3 nucleotides: TGTGCCAGCAGCTTAGGGACCAGGGGGAAGTATGGTGTCAAAAACATTCAGTACTTC. It is translated as CASSLGTRGKYGVKNIQYF.

The CDR3 spells CASSQAQAGELFF. Written as DNA, the CDR3 is TGTGCCAGCAGCCAAGCCCAGGCCGGGGAGCTGTTTTTT. The genes are TRBV3-1 (or the pseudogene TRBV3-2) and TRBJ2-2; no clear D gene. This CDR3 is 13 amino acids long. V was cut by 1 base and J by 6 bases, with 6 bases left in between. Germline V gene lookup returns CDR1 LGHDT and CDR2 YNNKEL (reference sequence).

V usage is TRBV28 and J usage is TRBJ2-3, with 10 bases fitting TRBD2. In germline, CDR1 is MDHEN, CDR2 SYDVKM. V shed 10 bases, J shed 5 bases, and the junction held 9 bases outside the gene matches. CDR3 size: 14 residues. CDR3: CAINLAGVGDTQYF. The CDR3 nucleotides read TGTGCCATCAATCTAGCGGGAGTGGGAGATACGCAGTATTTT.

The rearrangement uses TRBV28 and TRBJ2-1; TRBD2 matches 9 bases. The trim removed 3 bases at V and 3 bases at J, leaving 3 bases unmatched. Per the germline V gene, CDR1 is MDHEN and CDR2 is SYDVKM. The CDR3 is 15 residues long. CDR3 protein: CASSFLAGNYNEQFF. In DNA, the CDR3 is TGTGCCAGCAGTTTCCTAGCGGGAAACTACAATGAGCAGTTCTTC.

The chain carries TRBV3-1 (or the pseudogene TRBV3-2) and TRBJ2-7, with 11 positions matching TRBD2. Germline V gives CDR1 LGHDT, CDR2 YNNKEL (reference sequence). The CDR3 sequence is 14 residues long. The J segment lost 4 bases and the V segment lost 4 bases, leaving 3 bases of the junction unmatched. The CDR3 coding sequence is TGTGCCAGCAGCCTTACTAGCGGGAGTTACGAGCAGTACTTC. Residues: CASSLTSGSYEQYF.

This clone appeared a single time. V gene TRBV19 combines with J gene TRBJ1-2, with D tentatively TRBD1 (5 bases). CDR3 length equals 13 residues. Germline values: CDR1 LNHDA, CDR2 SQIVND (reference sequence). With 4 bases removed from V and 8 bases from J, the gap between germline ends came to 14 bases. In DNA form, the CDR3 reads TGTGCCAGTAGTACCCAGGGCTCTGGAGGCTACACCTTC. Its protein product is CASSTQGSGGYTF.

The rearrangement links TRBV27 to TRBJ2-1, with 9 bases lining up with TRBD2. CDR3 length: 16 amino acids. With V trimmed by 6 bases and J by 4 bases, 10 bases remained unmatched. Germline V gene sequence: CDR1 MNHEY, CDR2 SMNVEV (reference sequence). The CDR3 is CASRGLAGGKYNEQFF. CDR3 sequence (DNA): TGTGCCAGCAGGGGGTTGGCGGGAGGGAAATACAATGAGCAGTTCTTC.

V gene TRBV30 combines with J gene TRBJ1-6, with 11 bases lining up with TRBD1. This CDR3 has 16 residues. J gave up 9 bases and V 0 bases, and 7 bases lay outside the gene matches. The germline CDR1 and CDR2 sequences are GTSNPN and SVGIG (reference sequence). This CDR3 reads CAWSVQGTGGGSPLHF. CDR3 nucleotide sequence: TGTGCCTGGAGTGTACAGGGGACAGGGGGAGGTTCACCCCTCCACTTT. Together with reference TRBV30 and TRBJ1-6, the CDR3 gives the full variable domain: SQTIHQWPATLVQPVGSPLSLECTVEGTSNPNLYWYRQAAGRGLQLLFYSVGIGQISSEVPQNLSASRPQDRQFILSSKKLLLSDSGFYLCAWSVQGTGGGSPLHFGNGTRLTVT.

The chain couples TRBV28 to TRBJ2-2; 8 bases are shared with TRBD2. Germline V gene lookup returns CDR1 MDHEN and CDR2 SYDVKM. This CDR3 has 17 amino acids. The V and J ends lost 1 base and 5 bases, in that order; junction bases with no gene match: 9. The CDR3 DNA reads TGTGCCAGCAGTTTATATCGGCTAGCGGGTCGTACCGGGGAGCTGTTTTTT. Translation gives CASSLYRLAGRTGELFF.

The CDR3 nucleotides read TGCGCCAGCAGCGCGGGGACTCCAACCTACGAGCAGTACTTC. This sequence encodes CASSAGTPTYEQYF. The chain joins TRBV5-1 to TRBJ2-7, with D perhaps matching TRBD2 (6 bases). This CDR3 has 14 residues. Germline values: CDR1 SGHRS, CDR2 YFSETQ. Trimming cost V 4 bases and J 2 bases, with 13 bases left between them.

The chain uses TRBV9 and TRBJ1-3; no definite D call. The CDR3 covers 15 residues. The germline V gene encodes CDR1 SGDLS and CDR2 YYNGEE. V was clipped by 3 bases and J by 3 bases, with 13 bases between them. DNA for the CDR3: TGTGCCAGCAGCGCGGGAGCCCACCATGGAAACACCATATATTTT. Translation gives CASSAGAHHGNTIYF.

CDR3 DNA sequence: TGTGCCGGTCCCGGGACTAGCGGACACAATGAGCAGTTCTTC. This translates into CAGPGTSGHNEQFF. This chain links TRBV2 with TRBJ2-1; TRBD2 aligns across 11 bases. CDR1 and CDR2 (germline): SNHLY, FYNNEI. Germline trimming cut 11 bases from V and 5 bases from J; bases unmatched to any gene: 8. The CDR3 runs to 14 residues.

The CDR3 DNA sequence: TGTGCCAGCAGTGTTACAGGGGAAGCTTTCTTT. As protein: CASSVTGEAFF. This chain connects TRBV11-3 to TRBJ1-1, with D perhaps matching TRBD1 (6 bases). V lost 6 bases and J lost 8, with 10 bases in between. Germline V gives CDR1 SGHNT, CDR2 YENEEA. CDR3 length: 11 amino acids.

The sample holds one count of this clone. The chain joins TRBV29-1 to TRBJ1-2, with TRBD1 matching 7 bases. The CDR3 runs to 13 residues. Germline trimming cut 5 bases from V and 4 bases from J; bases unmatched to any gene: 7. Germline assignment: CDR1 SQVTM and CDR2 ANQGSEA. CDR3 DNA sequence: TGCAGCGTTAGATCGACAGGGATCTATGGCTACACCTTC. Encoded protein: CSVRSTGIYGYTF.